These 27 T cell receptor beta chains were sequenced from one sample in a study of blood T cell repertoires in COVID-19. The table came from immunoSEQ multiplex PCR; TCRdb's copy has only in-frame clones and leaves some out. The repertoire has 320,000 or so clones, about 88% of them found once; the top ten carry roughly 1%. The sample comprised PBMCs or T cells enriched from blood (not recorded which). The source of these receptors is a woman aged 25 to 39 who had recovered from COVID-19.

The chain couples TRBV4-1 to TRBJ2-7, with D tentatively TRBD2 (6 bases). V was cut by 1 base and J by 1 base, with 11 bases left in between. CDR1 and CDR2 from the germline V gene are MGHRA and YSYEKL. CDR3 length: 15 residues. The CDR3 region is CASSQAPGGSYEQYF. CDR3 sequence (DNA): TGCGCCAGCAGCCAAGCCCCCGGGGGATCCTACGAGCAGTACTTC.

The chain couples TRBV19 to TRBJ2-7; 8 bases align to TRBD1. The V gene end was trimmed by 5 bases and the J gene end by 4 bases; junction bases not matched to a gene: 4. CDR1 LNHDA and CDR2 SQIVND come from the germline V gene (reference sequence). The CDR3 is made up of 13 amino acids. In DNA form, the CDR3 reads TGTGCCAGTAGTCTACGACAGGGGTACGAGCAGTACTTC. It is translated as CASSLRQGYEQYF.

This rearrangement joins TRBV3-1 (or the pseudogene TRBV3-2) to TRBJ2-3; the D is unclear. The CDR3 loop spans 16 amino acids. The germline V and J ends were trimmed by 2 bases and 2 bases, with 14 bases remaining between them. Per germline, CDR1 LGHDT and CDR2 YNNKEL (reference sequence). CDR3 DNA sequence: TGTGCCAGCAGCCAATCCACCCTTGGCAACACAGATACGCAGTATTTT. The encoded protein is CASSQSTLGNTDTQYF.

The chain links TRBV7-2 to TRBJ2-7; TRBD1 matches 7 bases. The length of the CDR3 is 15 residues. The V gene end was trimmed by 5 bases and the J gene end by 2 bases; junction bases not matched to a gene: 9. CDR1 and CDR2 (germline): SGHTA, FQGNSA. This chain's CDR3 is CASSPRQGSTYEQYF. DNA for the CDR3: TGTGCCAGCAGCCCTCGACAGGGATCGACCTACGAGCAGTACTTC.

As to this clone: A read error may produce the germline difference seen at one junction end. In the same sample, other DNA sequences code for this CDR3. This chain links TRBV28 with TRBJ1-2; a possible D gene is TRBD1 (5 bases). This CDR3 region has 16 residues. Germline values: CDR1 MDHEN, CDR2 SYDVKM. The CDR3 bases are TGTGCCAGCAGTTTTCCCCCCCCCGACAGTTCCTATGGTTACACCTTC. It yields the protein CASSFPPPDSSYGYTF.

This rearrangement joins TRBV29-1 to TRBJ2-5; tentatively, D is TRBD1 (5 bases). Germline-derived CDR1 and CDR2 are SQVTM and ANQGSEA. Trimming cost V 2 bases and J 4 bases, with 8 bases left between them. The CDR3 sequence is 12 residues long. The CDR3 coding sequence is TGCAGCGTTGAAAGTGGGGCAGAGACCCAGTACTTC. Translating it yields CSVESGAETQYF.

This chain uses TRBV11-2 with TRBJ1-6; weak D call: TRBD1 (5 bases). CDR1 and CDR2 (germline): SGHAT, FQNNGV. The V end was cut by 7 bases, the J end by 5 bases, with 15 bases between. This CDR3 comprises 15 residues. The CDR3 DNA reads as TGTGCCAGCACCCCCTTCCGGGGGGATAATTCACCCCTCCACTTT. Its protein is CASTPFRGDNSPLHF. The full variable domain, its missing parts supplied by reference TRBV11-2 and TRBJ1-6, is EAGVAQSPRYKIIEKRQSVAFWCNPISGHATLYWYQQILGQGPKLLIQFQNNGVVDDSQLPKDRFSAERLKGVDSTLKIQPAKLEDSAVYLCASTPFRGDNSPLHFGNGTRLTVT.

The CDR3: CASSLVVASSYNEQFF. In DNA, the CDR3 is TGTGCCAGCAGCTTAGTTGTTGCCAGCTCCTACAATGAGCAGTTCTTC. The chain is built from TRBV11-2 and TRBJ2-1; D ambiguous. This CDR3 is built from 16 residues. V lost 1 base to trimming and J lost 0 bases, with 10 bases between them. Looked up from germline, CDR1 is SGHAT and CDR2 is FQNNGV. Supplemented by reference TRBV11-2 and TRBJ2-1, the full variable domain reads EAGVAQSPRYKIIEKRQSVAFWCNPISGHATLYWYQQILGQGPKLLIQFQNNGVVDDSQLPKDRFSAERLKGVDSTLKIQPAKLEDSAVYLCASSLVVASSYNEQFFGPGTRLTVL.

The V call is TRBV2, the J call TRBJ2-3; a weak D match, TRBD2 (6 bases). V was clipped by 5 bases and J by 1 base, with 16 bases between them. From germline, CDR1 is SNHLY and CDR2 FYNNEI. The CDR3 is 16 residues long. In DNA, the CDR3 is TGTGCCAGCAGTAATCCAGAGAGGAGGGGCACAGATACGCAGTATTTT. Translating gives CASSNPERRGTDTQYF.

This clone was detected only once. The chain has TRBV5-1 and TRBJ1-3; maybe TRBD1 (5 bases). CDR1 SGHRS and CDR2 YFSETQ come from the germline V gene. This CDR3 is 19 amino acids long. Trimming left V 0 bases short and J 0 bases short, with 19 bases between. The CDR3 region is CASSLGRGKDDISGNTIYF. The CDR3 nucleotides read TGCGCCAGCAGCTTGGGGAGGGGAAAGGACGACATCTCTGGAAACACCATATATTTT.

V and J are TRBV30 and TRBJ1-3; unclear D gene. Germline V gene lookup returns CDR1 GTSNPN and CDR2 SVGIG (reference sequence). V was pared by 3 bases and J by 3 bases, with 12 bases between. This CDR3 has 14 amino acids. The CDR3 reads CAWSEGGFGNTIYF. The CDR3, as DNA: TGTGCCTGGAGCGAGGGAGGGTTTGGAAACACCATATATTTT.

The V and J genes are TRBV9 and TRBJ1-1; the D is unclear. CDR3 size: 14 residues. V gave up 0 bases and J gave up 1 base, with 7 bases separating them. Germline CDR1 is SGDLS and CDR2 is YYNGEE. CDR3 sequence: CASSVVSGNTEAFF. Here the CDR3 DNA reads TGTGCCAGCAGCGTAGTATCAGGGAACACTGAAGCTTTCTTT.

The CDR3 spells CATSRDRGTYNEQFF. Here the CDR3 DNA reads TGTGCCACCAGCAGAGACCGCGGCACCTACAATGAGCAGTTCTTC. The chain employs TRBV15 and TRBJ2-1; D gene uncertain. Trimming pared 0 bases from V and 2 bases from J, leaving 8 bases between. The CDR3 has 15 residues. Germline CDR1 and CDR2: LNHNV and YYDKDF (reference sequence).

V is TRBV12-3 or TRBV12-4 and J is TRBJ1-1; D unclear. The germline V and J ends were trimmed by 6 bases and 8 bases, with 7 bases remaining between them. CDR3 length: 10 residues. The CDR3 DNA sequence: TGTGCCAGCAGCTTCTCGGAAGCTTTCTTT. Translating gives CASSFSEAFF.

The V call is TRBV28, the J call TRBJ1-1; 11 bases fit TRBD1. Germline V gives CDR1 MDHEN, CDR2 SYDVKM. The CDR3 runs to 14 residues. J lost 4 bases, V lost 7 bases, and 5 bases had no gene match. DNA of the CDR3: TGTGCCAGCATCGGACAGGGGGCGATCACTGAAGCTTTCTTT. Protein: CASIGQGAITEAFF. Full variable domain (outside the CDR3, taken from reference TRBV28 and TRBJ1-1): DVKVTQSSRYLVKRTGEKVFLECVQDMDHENMFWYRQDPGLGLRLIYFSYDVKMKEKGDIPEGYSVSREKKERFSLILESASTNQTSMYLCASIGQGAITEAFFGQGTRLTVV.

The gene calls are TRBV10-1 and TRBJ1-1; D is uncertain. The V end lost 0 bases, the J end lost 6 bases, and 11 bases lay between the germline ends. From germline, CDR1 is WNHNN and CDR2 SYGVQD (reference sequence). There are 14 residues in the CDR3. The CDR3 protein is CASSESPEGAEAFF. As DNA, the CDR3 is TGCGCCAGCAGTGAGTCGCCGGAGGGCGCTGAAGCTTTCTTT.

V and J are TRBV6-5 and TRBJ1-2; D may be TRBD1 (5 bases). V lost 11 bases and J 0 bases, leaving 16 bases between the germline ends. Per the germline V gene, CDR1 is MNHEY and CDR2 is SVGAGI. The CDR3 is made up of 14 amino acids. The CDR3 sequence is CAGGVPTSNYGYTF. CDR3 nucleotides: TGTGCCGGAGGGGTACCAACCTCTAACTATGGCTACACCTTC.

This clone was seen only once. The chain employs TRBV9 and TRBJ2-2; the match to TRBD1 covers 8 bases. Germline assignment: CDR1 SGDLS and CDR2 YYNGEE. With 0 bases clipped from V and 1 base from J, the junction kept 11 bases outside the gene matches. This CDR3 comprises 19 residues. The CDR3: CASSVGIGQGTLNTGELFF. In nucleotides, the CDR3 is TGTGCCAGCAGCGTAGGTATCGGACAGGGAACTTTGAACACCGGGGAGCTGTTTTTT.

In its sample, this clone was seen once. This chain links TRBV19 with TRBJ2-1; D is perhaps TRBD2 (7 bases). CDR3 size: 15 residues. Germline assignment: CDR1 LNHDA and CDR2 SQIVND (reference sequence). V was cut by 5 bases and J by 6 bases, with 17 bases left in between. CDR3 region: CASSEAGAPPNEQFF. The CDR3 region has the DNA TGTGCCAGTAGTGAGGCGGGGGCCCCTCCCAATGAGCAGTTCTTC.

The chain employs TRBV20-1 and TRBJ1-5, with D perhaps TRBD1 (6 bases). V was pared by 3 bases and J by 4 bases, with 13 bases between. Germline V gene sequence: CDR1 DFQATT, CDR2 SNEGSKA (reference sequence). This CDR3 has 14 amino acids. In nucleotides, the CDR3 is TGCAGTGCTAGTGTGTGGGGGCCGAATCAGCCCCAGCATTTT. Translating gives CSASVWGPNQPQHF.

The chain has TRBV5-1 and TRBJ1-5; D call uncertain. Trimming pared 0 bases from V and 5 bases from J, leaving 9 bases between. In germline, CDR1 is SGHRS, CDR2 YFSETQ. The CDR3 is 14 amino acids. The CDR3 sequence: CASSLGAADQPQHF. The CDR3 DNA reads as TGCGCCAGCAGCTTGGGGGCAGCTGATCAGCCCCAGCATTTT.

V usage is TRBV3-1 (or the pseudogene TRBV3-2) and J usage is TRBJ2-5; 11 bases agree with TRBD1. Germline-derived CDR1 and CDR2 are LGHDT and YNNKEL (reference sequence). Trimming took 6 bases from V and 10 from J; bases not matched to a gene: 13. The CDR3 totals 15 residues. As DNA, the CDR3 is TGTGCCAGCAGTCCGGGACAGGGGGGCCTCCGGGACCAGTACTTC. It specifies CASSPGQGGLRDQYF.

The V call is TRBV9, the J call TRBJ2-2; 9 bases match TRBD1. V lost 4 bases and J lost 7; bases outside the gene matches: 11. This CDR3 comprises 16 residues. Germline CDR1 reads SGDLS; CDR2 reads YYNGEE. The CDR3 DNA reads TGTGCCAGCAGCCTTCGATCTACAGGGGGCGGCGGGGAGCTGTTTTTT. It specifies CASSLRSTGGGGELFF. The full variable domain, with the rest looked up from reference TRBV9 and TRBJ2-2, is DSGVTQTPKHLITATGQRVTLRCSPRSGDLSVYWYQQSLDQGLQFLIQYYNGEERAKGNILERFSAQQFPDLHSELNLSSLELGDSALYFCASSLRSTGGGGELFFGEGSRLTVL.

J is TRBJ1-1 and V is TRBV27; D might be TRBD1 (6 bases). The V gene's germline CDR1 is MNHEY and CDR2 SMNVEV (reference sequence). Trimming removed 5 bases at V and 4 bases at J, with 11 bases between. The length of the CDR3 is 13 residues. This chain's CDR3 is CASSLTGFTEAFF. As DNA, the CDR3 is TGTGCCAGCAGTCTTACAGGGTTCACTGAAGCTTTCTTT.

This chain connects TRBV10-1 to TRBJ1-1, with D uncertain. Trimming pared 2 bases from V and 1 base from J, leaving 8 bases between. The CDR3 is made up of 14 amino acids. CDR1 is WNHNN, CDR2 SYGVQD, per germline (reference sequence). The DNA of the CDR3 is TGCGCCAGCAGTGAGCTTTCGGGGAACACTGAAGCTTTCTTT. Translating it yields CASSELSGNTEAFF.

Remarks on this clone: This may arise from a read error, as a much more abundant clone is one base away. The CDR3 sequence: CASSQGQNTEAFF. The CDR3 nucleotides are TGCGCCAGCAGCCAAGGACAGAACACTGAAGCTTTCTTT. The genes are TRBV5-1 and TRBJ1-1; a weak D match, TRBD1 (5 bases). The CDR3 loop spans 13 amino acids. The V and J ends lost 4 bases and 1 base respectively, with 8 bases between them. Germline-derived CDR1 and CDR2 are SGHRS and YFSETQ.

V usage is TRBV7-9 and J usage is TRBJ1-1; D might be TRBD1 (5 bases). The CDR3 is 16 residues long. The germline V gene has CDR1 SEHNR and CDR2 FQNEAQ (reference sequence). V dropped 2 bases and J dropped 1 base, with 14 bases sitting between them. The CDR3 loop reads CASSLFVGQGNTEAFF. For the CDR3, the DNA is TGTGCCAGCAGCTTATTCGTGGGGCAGGGGAACACTGAAGCTTTCTTT.